The 26 T cell receptor beta chains below come from one sample, sequenced in a study of monozygotic twins with inflammatory bowel disease. From the 5' RACE reads, TCRdb lists one entry per CDR3 protein and no DNA. The sample includes 150,000 or so distinct CDR3 sequences. Material: blood. The receptor source for this set is a human donor with ulcerative colitis or Crohn's disease, or a healthy co-twin of an affected twin (not recorded which).

The rearrangement links TRBV6-5 to TRBJ1-1; TCRdb's assignment of TRBD1 cannot be checked, as there is no DNA. The CDR3 sequence is 13 residues long. Germline loops: CDR1 MNHEY, CDR2 SVGAGI. The CDR3 loop reads CASSYTGRNQAFF.

The chain employs TRBV7-9 and TRBJ1-5; the TRBD1 assignment by TCRdb is unverifiable without DNA. The CDR3 runs 13 residues. The germline V gene has CDR1 SEHNR and CDR2 FQNEAQ (reference sequence). The CDR3 protein is CASSLGGSQPQHF.

The V and J genes are TRBV5-4 and TRBJ2-7; checking the TCRdb D call of TRBD2 is not possible without DNA. This CDR3 spans 16 amino acids. Germline V gene sequence: CDR1 SGHNT, CDR2 YYREEE (reference sequence). The CDR3 loop reads CASSLGQQGPLYEQYF. The whole variable domain, filled in from reference TRBV5-4 and TRBJ2-7, reads ETGVTQSPTHLIKTRGQQVTLRCSSQSGHNTVSWYQQALGQGPQFIFQYYREEENGRGNFPPRFSGLQFPNYSSELNVNALELDDSALYLCASSLGQQGPLYEQYFGPGTRLTVT.

This chain connects TRBV19 to TRBJ2-6; TCRdb's D call of TRBD2 is untestable without DNA. Looked up from germline, CDR1 is LNHDA and CDR2 is SQIVND (reference sequence). This CDR3 has 20 residues. The CDR3 loop reads CASSIDPAGGPISGANVLTF.

The chain links TRBV7-9 to TRBJ2-1. The CDR3 consists of 15 residues. Germline V CDR1 and CDR2: SEHNR, FQNEAQ (reference sequence). The CDR3 reads CASSLRGLYNDEQFF.

The rearrangement links TRBV5-1 to TRBJ2-7; the D call from TCRdb, TRBD1, cannot be confirmed without DNA. CDR3 length equals 17 residues. From germline, CDR1 is SGHRS and CDR2 YFSETQ. This chain's CDR3 is CASSLERGQGASYEQYF. The complete variable domain, with remaining parts taken from reference TRBV5-1 and TRBJ2-7, reads KAGVTQTPRYLIKTRGQQVTLSCSPISGHRSVSWYQQTPGQGLQFLFEYFSETQRNKGNFPGRFSGRQFSNSRSEMNVSTLELGDSALYLCASSLERGQGASYEQYFGPGTRLTVT.

The rearrangement uses TRBV18 and TRBJ2-2; TCRdb returns TRBD1, unconfirmable since there is no DNA. Germline V CDR1 and CDR2: KGHSH, LQKENI. The CDR3 runs 16 residues. The chain's CDR3 is CASTLTQTGNTAELFF.

CDR3 sequence: CSASPRGLNTEAFF. This chain links TRBV20-1 with TRBJ1-1. Germline V gene data show CDR1 as DFQATT and CDR2 as SNEGSKA (reference sequence). The CDR3 contains 14 residues.

The J gene is TRBJ2-5, the V gene TRBV5-1; without DNA, the TCRdb call of TRBD1 cannot be checked. Germline assignment: CDR1 SGHRS and CDR2 YFSETQ. CDR3 length: 16 residues. The CDR3 here is CASSLTGTGGQETQYF.

The chain has TRBV5-1 and TRBJ2-7; TCRdb's D call, TRBD1, is unchecked because there is no DNA. Germline lookup yields CDR1 SGHRS and CDR2 YFSETQ. This CDR3 spans 13 amino acids. This CDR3 is CASSLTDRAEQYF.

The CDR3 loop is CASSSSLAVGTDTQYF. The chain employs TRBV5-5 and TRBJ2-3. Germline assignment: CDR1 SGHKS and CDR2 YYEKEE (reference sequence). This CDR3 contains 16 residues.

This chain connects TRBV6-6 to TRBJ2-5; TCRdb picks TRBD2, but there is no DNA to check that call. The CDR3 length is 12 residues. In germline, CDR1 is MNHNY, CDR2 SVGAGI (reference sequence). CDR3 amino acids: CASKSGLKTQYF.

The gene calls are TRBV6-5 and TRBJ2-7; with no DNA, the TCRdb D assignment of TRBD2 cannot be verified. Germline CDR1 is MNHEY and CDR2 is SVGAGI. CDR3 length: 16 residues. The CDR3 loop is CASRLGRGGKNHEQYF.

The CDR3 loop is CASSLFISSGGPEAQYF. This sequence joins TRBV19 and TRBJ2-3; as DNA is missing, the TRBD2 call by TCRdb cannot be tested. This CDR3 region has 17 residues. Germline V gene data show CDR1 as LNHDA and CDR2 as SQIVND (reference sequence).

The chain combines TRBV12-3 or TRBV12-4 with TRBJ1-1; TCRdb proposes TRBD1, but this gene call is untestable without DNA. There are 15 residues in the CDR3. Here the CDR3 reads CASSLRDIRLIGAFF.

The gene calls are TRBV5-1 and TRBJ2-3. Germline V lookup: CDR1 SGHRS, CDR2 YFSETQ. There are 15 residues in the CDR3. CDR3 amino acids: CASSLDQAQTDTQYF.

The rearrangement joins TRBV20-1 to TRBJ2-7; the D gene TCRdb calls, TRBD1, cannot be checked with no DNA. The CDR3 covers 14 residues. Germline V lookup: CDR1 DFQATT, CDR2 SNEGSKA (reference sequence). CDR3: CSARDPRGGFELYF.

The CDR3 sequence is CSASPAWGGNQPQHF. The rearrangement joins TRBV20-1 to TRBJ1-5. Germline V gene lookup returns CDR1 DFQATT and CDR2 SNEGSKA (reference sequence). The CDR3 extends over 15 amino acids.

The chain joins TRBV27 to TRBJ1-6. Germline V gives CDR1 MNHEY, CDR2 SMNVEV (reference sequence). The length of the CDR3 is 13 residues. CDR3 sequence: CASSFTFNSPLHF.

V is TRBV24-1 and J is TRBJ2-5; TCRdb gives TRBD1 as the D gene, but with no DNA this cannot be confirmed. Germline V gives CDR1 KGHDR, CDR2 SFDVKD. CDR3 length equals 15 residues. CDR3 region: CATSDLMGVKDTQYF.

This chain links TRBV7-9 with TRBJ2-5. The CDR3 is 13 amino acids. Germline-derived CDR1 and CDR2 are SEHNR and FQNEAQ (reference sequence). The CDR3 loop is CASSLAVMETQYF.

This rearrangement joins TRBV18 to TRBJ1-6; without DNA, the TCRdb call of TRBD1 cannot be checked. Germline CDR1 and CDR2: KGHSH and LQKENI. This CDR3 comprises 16 residues. CDR3 in amino acids: CASSPRTGVRNSPLHF.

The chain couples TRBV6-6 to TRBJ2-1; the D gene TCRdb calls, TRBD2, cannot be checked with no DNA. The CDR3 totals 12 residues. Germline V gene lookup returns CDR1 MNHNY and CDR2 SVGAGI (reference sequence). The CDR3 region is CASSKAGSEQFF.

The chain uses TRBV2 and TRBJ2-7; with no DNA, the TCRdb D assignment of TRBD1 cannot be verified. Germline V gene sequence: CDR1 SNHLY, CDR2 FYNNEI. The CDR3 sequence is 12 residues long. Here the CDR3 reads CASRPGTYEQYF.

The chain has TRBV28 and TRBJ2-5; lacking DNA, the TRBD1 call made by TCRdb goes unchecked. The V gene's germline CDR1 is MDHEN and CDR2 SYDVKM. The CDR3 extends over 13 amino acids. The CDR3 protein is CASSVRQEETQYF.

The chain uses TRBV24-1 and TRBJ2-3; TCRdb's assignment of TRBD2 cannot be checked, as there is no DNA. Per germline, CDR1 KGHDR and CDR2 SFDVKD. The length of the CDR3 is 16 residues. CDR3 sequence reads: CATSEWTSGRPDTQYF.